A single sample is the source of the 22 T cell receptor delta chains below, sequenced in a study of gamma-delta T cells after stem cell transplantation. TCRdb ran CATT on the RT-PCR reads. Among 13,000 or so delta-chain clones listed, roughly a third were seen once. Sequencing was carried out using gamma-delta T cells. The receptors originated from a human donor. It is not recorded whose cells these are; they may come from a transplant donor.

This chain uses TRDV1 with TRDJ2, with D possibly TRDD2 on 5 matching bases. V was clipped by 0 bases and J by 0 bases, with 20 bases between them. There are 20 residues in the CDR3. Germline CDR1 TSWWSYY, CDR2 QGS. In DNA, the CDR3 is TGTGCTCTTGGGGAACTAGGCCTACCGCCGTTTCCGTCTTTGACAGCACAACTCTTCTTT. It codes for CALGELGLPPFPSLTAQLFF.

This clone has only a few counts. V and J are TRDV1 and TRDJ3; TRDD2 or TRDD3 may be the D gene (6 bases each). The V end lost 9 bases, the J end lost 0 bases, and 24 bases lay between the germline ends. Germline lookup yields CDR1 TSWWSYY and CDR2 QGS. The CDR3 is 20 amino acids. The CDR3 reads CALVIPNPRGSSWDTRQMFF. The CDR3 coding sequence is TGTGCTCTGGTAATTCCTAACCCCCGGGGGAGCTCCTGGGACACCCGACAGATGTTTTTC.

The chain has TRAV29/DV5 and TRDJ1, with 13 bases matching TRDD3. V shed 2 bases and J 3 bases; nucleotides not matched to a gene: 10. The germline CDR1 and CDR2 sequences are NSMFDY and ISSIKDK. There are 17 residues in the CDR3. CDR3 sequence: CAARGPVLGDTPDKLIF. CDR3 coding DNA: TGTGCAGCAAGGGGACCCGTACTGGGGGATACGCCCGATAAACTCATCTTT.

The chain carries TRDV2 and TRDJ3; D might be TRDD3 (5 bases). Trimming removed 0 bases from V and 0 bases from J, with 8 bases in between. The CDR3 extends over 17 amino acids. Germline V gene data show CDR1 as GEAIGNYY and CDR2 as EKD. Here the CDR3 DNA reads TGTGCCTGTGACACCGGGGGGCCCTCCTGGGACACCCGACAGATGTTTTTC. It specifies CACDTGGPSWDTRQMFF.

In this sample, this clone turned up a few times. This sequence joins TRDV1 and TRDJ1; 8 nucleotides agree with TRDD3. With 1 base clipped from V and 0 bases from J, the junction kept 19 bases outside the gene matches. This CDR3 spans 21 amino acids. Germline lookup yields CDR1 TSWWSYY and CDR2 QGS. CDR3 protein: CALGEQWDWGIPRGYTDKLIF. CDR3 DNA: TGTGCTCTTGGGGAACAATGGGATTGGGGGATCCCACGTGGGTACACCGATAAACTCATCTTT.

This clone was seen a handful of times. The V gene is TRDV1, the J gene TRDJ3; TRDD3 matches at 11 bases. The junction had 24 bases not matched to a gene; V was cut back by 2 bases and J by 0 bases. There are 26 residues in the CDR3. CDR1 is TSWWSYY, CDR2 QGS, per germline. The DNA for the CDR3 is TGTGCTCTTGGGGAAGTGTTACCCCAGACTAACTGGGGGATAGGCGGAGTCTCCTGGGACACCCGACAGATGTTTTTC. As protein: CALGEVLPQTNWGIGGVSWDTRQMFF.

With respect to this clone: The same CDR3 is also encoded by other DNA sequences in this sample. The chain couples TRDV3 to TRDJ1; 7 positions match TRDD3. Germline loops: CDR1 TVYSNPD, CDR2 GDNSRS (reference sequence). J was trimmed by 0 bases and V by 5 bases; bases with no gene match: 15. The CDR3 length is 16 residues. The CDR3 reads CARWVGYAGYTDKLIF. The CDR3 region has the DNA TGTGCCAGATGGGTCGGATACGCGGGGTACACCGATAAACTCATCTTT.

A few counts support this clone. The gene calls are TRDV3 and TRDJ1; 9 bases are shared with TRDD3. Germline CDR1 is TVYSNPD and CDR2 is GDNSRS (reference sequence). The CDR3 loop spans 17 amino acids. The ends lost 3 bases at V and 0 bases at J; junction bases unmatched: 14. Written as DNA, the CDR3 is TGTGCCTTCCCCATCCCCTGGGGGATTTTGTACACCGATAAACTCATCTTT. It specifies CAFPIPWGILYTDKLIF.

The chain recombines TRDV2 with TRDJ1; D not resolved. The V end lost 3 bases, the J end lost 5 bases, and 6 bases lay between the germline ends. Germline V CDR1 and CDR2: GEAIGNYY, EKD. This CDR3 spans 11 amino acids. The CDR3 nucleotides are TGTGCCTGTGACGCGGGGGATAAACTCATCTTT. The encoded protein is CACDAGDKLIF.

The rearrangement links TRDV1 to TRDJ1, with unresolved D. V shed 4 bases and J shed 0 bases, with 15 bases lying between them. The CDR3 spans 16 residues. Germline CDR1 and CDR2: TSWWSYY and QGS. The CDR3 region has the DNA TGTGCTCTTGGGGTCATGCACCACTCGAACACCGATAAACTCATCTTT. Protein sequence: CALGVMHHSNTDKLIF.

This clone was seen a few times. The rearrangement joins TRDV1 to TRDJ1; 9 bases are a match to TRDD3. CDR1 is TSWWSYY and CDR2 is QGS in the germline V gene. The CDR3 has 18 residues. V dropped 4 bases and J dropped 3; count of bases not matched to a gene: 15. This CDR3 is CALGATVLGDIPSDKLIF. CDR3 sequence (DNA): TGTGCTCTTGGGGCAACTGTACTGGGGGACATCCCCTCCGATAAACTCATCTTT.

This clone was seen a few times. CDR3 loop: CACDAGLGDTYTDKLIF. The CDR3 DNA reads as TGTGCCTGTGACGCCGGTCTGGGGGATACGTACACCGATAAACTCATCTTT. This rearrangement joins TRDV2 to TRDJ1; TRDD3 matches at 12 bases. The trim removed 3 bases at V and 0 bases at J, leaving 7 bases unmatched. Germline assignment: CDR1 GEAIGNYY and CDR2 EKD. CDR3 length: 17 residues.

In this sample, this clone turned up a few times. In nucleotides, the CDR3 is TGTGCCTGTGTTCCAATTACTGGGGGATACCCCTCTACCTGGGACACCCGACAGATGTTTTTC. Its protein is CACVPITGGYPSTWDTRQMFF. The chain has TRDV2 and TRDJ3; the match to TRDD3 covers 12 bases. The CDR3 spans 21 residues. Germline CDR1 reads GEAIGNYY; CDR2 reads EKD. J gave up 2 bases and V 5 bases, and 15 bases lay outside the gene matches.

This clone appeared a few times. The rearrangement uses TRDV1 and TRDJ1; 7 nucleotides match TRDD3. This CDR3 has 18 residues. The germline gives CDR1 TSWWSYY, CDR2 QGS. Trimming cost V 0 bases and J 0 bases; bases outside gene matches: 10. For the CDR3, the DNA is TGTGCTCTTGGGGAACTACCGGGGGATGCCCTGTACACCGATAAACTCATCTTT. Translating gives CALGELPGDALYTDKLIF.

This clone was seen more than once but under ten times. J is TRDJ3 and V is TRDV2; the match to TRDD3 covers 11 bases. CDR1 and CDR2 (germline): GEAIGNYY, EKD. V lost 3 bases to trimming and J lost 5 bases; unmatched junction nucleotides: 5. The CDR3 extends over 17 amino acids. CDR3 DNA sequence: TGTGCCTGTGACCGTCTGGGGGATACCGGGGACACCCGACAGATGTTTTTC. Its protein is CACDRLGDTGDTRQMFF.

There are a few counts of this clone. With a much larger clone just one base away, this may be a read error. The rearrangement uses TRDV2 and TRDJ2; 10 bases match TRDD3. The CDR3 contains 14 residues. CDR1 is GEAIGNYY and CDR2 is EKD in the germline V gene. This CDR3 is CACDTGGYTAKLFF. CDR3 sequence (DNA): TGTGCCTGTGACACTGGGGGATACACAGCAAAACTCTTCTTT.

In the case of this clone: An end of the junction differs from the germline gene, which may be a read error. Distinct nucleotide sequences in the sample also encode this CDR3. The V call is TRAV29/DV5, the J call TRDJ2; 10 nucleotides align to TRDD3. This CDR3 is built from 21 residues. Germline CDR1 reads NSMFDY; CDR2 reads ISSIKDK. DNA of the CDR3: TGTGCAGTAAGCTTTGGGGCTTCCTACCCGACTGGGGGATTAGAGACAGCACAACTCTTCTTT. This encodes CAVSFGASYPTGGLETAQLFF.

The chain carries TRDV2 and TRDJ3; 13 bases are a match to TRDD3. The ends lost 3 bases at V and 1 base at J; junction bases unmatched: 14. Looked up from germline, CDR1 is GEAIGNYY and CDR2 is EKD. CDR3 length: 22 residues. The CDR3 here is CACDSIFYWGIRGSWDTRQMFF. CDR3 bases: TGTGCCTGTGACTCGATATTTTACTGGGGGATACGAGGATCCTGGGACACCCGACAGATGTTTTTC.

The CDR3 bases are TGTGCTCTTGGGAACGGGTCCTACGGCACGGGGATGAATAAACTCATCTTT. Protein: CALGNGSYGTGMNKLIF. The chain joins TRDV1 to TRDJ1; tentatively, D is TRDD2 or TRDD3 (6 bases each). Trimming took off 5 bases at V and 6 bases at J, with 25 bases between the two ends. The CDR3 runs 17 residues. CDR1 TSWWSYY and CDR2 QGS come from the germline V gene.

V is TRDV3 and J is TRDJ1; 10 bases match TRDD3. Germline CDR1 reads TVYSNPD; CDR2 reads GDNSRS (reference sequence). V trimming: 3 bases; J trimming: 0 bases; junction bases outside the gene matches: 7. This CDR3 contains 15 residues. The CDR3 DNA reads TGTGCCTTACGTGGGGGATACCTCTACACCGATAAACTCATCTTT. Protein sequence: CALRGGYLYTDKLIF.

This clone occurred a few times. This CDR3 reads CALGENVLRSFWGTQTDKLIF. The CDR3 coding sequence is TGTGCTCTTGGGGAAAATGTCCTACGTTCCTTTTGGGGGACCCAGACCGATAAACTCATCTTT. The chain links TRDV1 to TRDJ1; D might be TRDD3 (7 bases). CDR3 length: 21 residues. The V end lost 2 bases, the J end lost 2 bases, and 30 bases lay between the germline ends. Germline values: CDR1 TSWWSYY, CDR2 QGS.

This clone turned up a few times. The V gene is TRDV2, the J gene TRDJ3, with TRDD3 matching 13 bases. The CDR3 covers 20 residues. Germline CDR1 and CDR2: GEAIGNYY and EKD. V shed 4 bases and J 2 bases; nucleotides not matched to a gene: 10. The CDR3 is CACDPVLGDTPAWDTRQMFF. The CDR3 DNA follows: TGTGCCTGTGATCCCGTACTGGGGGATACGCCCGCCTGGGACACCCGACAGATGTTTTTC.